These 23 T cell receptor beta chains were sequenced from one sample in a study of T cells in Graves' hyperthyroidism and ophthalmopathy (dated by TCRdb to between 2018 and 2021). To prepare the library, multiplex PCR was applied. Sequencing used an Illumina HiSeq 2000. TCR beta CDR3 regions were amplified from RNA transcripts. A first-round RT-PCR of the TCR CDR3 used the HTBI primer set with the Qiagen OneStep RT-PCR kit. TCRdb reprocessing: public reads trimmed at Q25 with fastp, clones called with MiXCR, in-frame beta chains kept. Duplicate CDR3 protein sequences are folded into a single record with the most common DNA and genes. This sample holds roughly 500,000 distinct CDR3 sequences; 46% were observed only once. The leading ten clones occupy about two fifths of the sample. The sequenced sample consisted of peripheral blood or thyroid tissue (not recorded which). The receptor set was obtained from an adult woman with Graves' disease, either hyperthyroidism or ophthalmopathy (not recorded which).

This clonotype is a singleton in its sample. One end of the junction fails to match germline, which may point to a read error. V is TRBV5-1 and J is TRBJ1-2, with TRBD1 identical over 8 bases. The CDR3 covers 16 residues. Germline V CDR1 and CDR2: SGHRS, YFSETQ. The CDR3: CASSLARTGINDGYTF. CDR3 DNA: TGCGCCAGCAGCTTGGCTCGGACAGGGATTAACGATGGCTACACCTTC. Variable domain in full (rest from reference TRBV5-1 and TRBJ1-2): KAGVTQTPRYLIKTRGQQVTLSCSPISGHRSVSWYQQTPGQGLQFLFEYFSETQRNKGNFPGRFSGRQFSNSRSEMNVSTLELGDSALYLCASSLARTGINDGYTFGSGTRLTVV.

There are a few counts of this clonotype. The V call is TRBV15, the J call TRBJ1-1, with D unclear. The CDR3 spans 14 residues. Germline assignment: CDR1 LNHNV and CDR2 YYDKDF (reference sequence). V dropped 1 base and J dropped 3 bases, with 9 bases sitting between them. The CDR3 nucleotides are TGTGCCACCAGCAGAGGGTATTCGGACACTGAAGCTTTCTTT. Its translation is CATSRGYSDTEAFF.

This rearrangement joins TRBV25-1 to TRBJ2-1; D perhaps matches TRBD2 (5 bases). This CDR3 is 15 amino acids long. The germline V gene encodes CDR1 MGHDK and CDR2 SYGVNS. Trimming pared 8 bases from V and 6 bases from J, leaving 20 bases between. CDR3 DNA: TGTGCCAGCTCGGGGAGTAGCGAGAGCGCCAATGAGCAGTTCTTC. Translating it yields CASSGSSESANEQFF.

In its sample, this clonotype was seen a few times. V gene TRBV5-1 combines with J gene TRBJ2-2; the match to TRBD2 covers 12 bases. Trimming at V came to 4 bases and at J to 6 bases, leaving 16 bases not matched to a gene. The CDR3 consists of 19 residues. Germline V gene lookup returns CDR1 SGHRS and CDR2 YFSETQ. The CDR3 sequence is CASSRLAGEIPSWSGELFF. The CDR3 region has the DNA TGCGCCAGCAGCCGACTAGCGGGAGAAATCCCTTCTTGGTCCGGGGAGCTGTTTTTT.

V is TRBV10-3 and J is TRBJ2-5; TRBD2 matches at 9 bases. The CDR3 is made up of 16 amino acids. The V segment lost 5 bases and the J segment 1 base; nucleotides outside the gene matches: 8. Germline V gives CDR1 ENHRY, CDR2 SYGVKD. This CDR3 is CAISRAGGTFQETQYF. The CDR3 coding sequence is TGTGCCATCAGTAGGGCGGGAGGGACCTTCCAAGAGACCCAGTACTTC.

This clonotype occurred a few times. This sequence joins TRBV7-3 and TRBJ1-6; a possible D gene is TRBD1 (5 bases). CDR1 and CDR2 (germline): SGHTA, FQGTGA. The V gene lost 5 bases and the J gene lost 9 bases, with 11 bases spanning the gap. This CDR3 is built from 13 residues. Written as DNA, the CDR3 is TGTGCCAGCAGCCCGAACCAGGGTTCACCCCTCCACTTT. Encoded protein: CASSPNQGSPLHF.

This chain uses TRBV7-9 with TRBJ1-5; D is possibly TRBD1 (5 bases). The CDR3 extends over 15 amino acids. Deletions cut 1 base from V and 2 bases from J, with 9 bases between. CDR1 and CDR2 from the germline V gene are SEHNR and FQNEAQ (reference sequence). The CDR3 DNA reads TGTGCCAGCAGCTTAGAGGGGTCACGCAATCAGCCCCAGCATTTT. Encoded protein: CASSLEGSRNQPQHF. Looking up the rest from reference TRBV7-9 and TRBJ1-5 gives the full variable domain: DTGVSQNPRHKITKRGQNVTFRCDPISEHNRLYWYRQTLGQGPEFLTYFQNEAQLEKSRLLSDRFSAERPKGSFSTLEIQRTEQGDSAMYLCASSLEGSRNQPQHFGDGTRLSIL.

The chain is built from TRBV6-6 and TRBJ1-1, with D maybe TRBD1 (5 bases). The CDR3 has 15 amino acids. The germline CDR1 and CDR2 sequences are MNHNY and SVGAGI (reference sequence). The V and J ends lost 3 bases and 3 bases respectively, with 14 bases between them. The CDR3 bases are TGTGCCAGCAGTTATGGGGGGACGGTTGACACTGAAGCTTTCTTT. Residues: CASSYGGTVDTEAFF.

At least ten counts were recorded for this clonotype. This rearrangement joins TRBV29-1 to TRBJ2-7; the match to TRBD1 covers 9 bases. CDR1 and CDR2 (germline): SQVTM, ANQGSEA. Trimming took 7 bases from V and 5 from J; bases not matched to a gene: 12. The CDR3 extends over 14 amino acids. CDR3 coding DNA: TGCAGCGCTCGAACAGGGGGCGCCCGGAACGAGCAGTACTTC. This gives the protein CSARTGGARNEQYF.

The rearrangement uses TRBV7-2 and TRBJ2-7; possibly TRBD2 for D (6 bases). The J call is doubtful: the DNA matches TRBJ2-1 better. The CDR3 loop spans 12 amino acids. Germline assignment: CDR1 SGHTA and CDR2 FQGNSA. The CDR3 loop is CASRGEANEQFF. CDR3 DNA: TGTGCCAGCAGAGGGGAGGCCAATGAGCAGTTCTTC.

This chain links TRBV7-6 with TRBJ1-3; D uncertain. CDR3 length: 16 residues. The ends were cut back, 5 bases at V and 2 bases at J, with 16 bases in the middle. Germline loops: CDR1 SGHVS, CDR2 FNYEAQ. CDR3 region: CASSQDVLTTGNTIYF. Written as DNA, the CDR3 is TGTGCCAGCAGCCAAGATGTCCTCACCACTGGAAACACCATATATTTT.

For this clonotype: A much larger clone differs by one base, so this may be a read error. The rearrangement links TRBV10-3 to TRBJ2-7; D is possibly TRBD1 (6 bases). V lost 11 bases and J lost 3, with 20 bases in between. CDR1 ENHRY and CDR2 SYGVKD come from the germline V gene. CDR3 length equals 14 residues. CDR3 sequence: CAGSFTGHHYEQYF. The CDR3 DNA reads TGTGCCGGCAGTTTTACGGGACACCACTACGAGCAGTACTTC.

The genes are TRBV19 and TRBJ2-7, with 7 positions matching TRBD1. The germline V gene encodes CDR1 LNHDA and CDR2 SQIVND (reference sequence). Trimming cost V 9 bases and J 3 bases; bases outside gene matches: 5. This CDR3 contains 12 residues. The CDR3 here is CASGTVHYEQYF. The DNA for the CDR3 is TGTGCCAGCGGGACAGTCCACTACGAGCAGTACTTC.

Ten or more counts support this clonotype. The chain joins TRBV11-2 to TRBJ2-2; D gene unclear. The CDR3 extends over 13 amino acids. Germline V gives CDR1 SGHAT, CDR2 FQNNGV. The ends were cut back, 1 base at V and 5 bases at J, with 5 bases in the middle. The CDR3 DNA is TGTGCCAGCAGCTTAGGGCCAACCGGGGAGCTGTTTTTT. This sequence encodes CASSLGPTGELFF.

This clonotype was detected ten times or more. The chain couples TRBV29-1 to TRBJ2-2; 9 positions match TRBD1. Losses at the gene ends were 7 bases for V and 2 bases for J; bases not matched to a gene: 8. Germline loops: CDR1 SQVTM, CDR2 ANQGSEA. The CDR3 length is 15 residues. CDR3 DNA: TGCAGCGCCTTACGGACAGGGGATAACACCGGGGAGCTGTTTTTT. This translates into CSALRTGDNTGELFF.

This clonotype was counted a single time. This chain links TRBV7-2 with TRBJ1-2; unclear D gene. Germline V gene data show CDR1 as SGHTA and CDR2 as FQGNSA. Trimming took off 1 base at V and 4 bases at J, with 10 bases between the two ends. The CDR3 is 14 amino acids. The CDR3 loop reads CASSLDWTLYGYTF. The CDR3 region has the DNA TGTGCCAGCAGCTTAGACTGGACCCTCTATGGCTACACCTTC.

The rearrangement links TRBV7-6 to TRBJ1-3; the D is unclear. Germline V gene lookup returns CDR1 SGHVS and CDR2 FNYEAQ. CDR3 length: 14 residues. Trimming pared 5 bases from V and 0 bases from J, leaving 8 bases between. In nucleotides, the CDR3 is TGTGCCAGCAGCCCCCTGAGCTCTGGAAACACCATATATTTT. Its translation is CASSPLSSGNTIYF.

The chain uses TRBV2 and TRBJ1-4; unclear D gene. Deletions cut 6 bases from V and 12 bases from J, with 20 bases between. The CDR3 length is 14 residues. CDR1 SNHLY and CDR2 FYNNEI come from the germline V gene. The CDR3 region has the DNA TGTGCCAGCAGCCAAGACTCCCCCCGGGCGGAACTGTTTTTT. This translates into CASSQDSPRAELFF.

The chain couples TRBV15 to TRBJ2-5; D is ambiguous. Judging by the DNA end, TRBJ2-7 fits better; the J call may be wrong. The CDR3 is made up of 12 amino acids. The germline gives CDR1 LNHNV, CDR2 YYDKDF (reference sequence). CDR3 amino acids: CATSTRVGEQYF. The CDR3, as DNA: TGTGCCACCAGCACTAGGGTGGGCGAGCAGTACTTC.

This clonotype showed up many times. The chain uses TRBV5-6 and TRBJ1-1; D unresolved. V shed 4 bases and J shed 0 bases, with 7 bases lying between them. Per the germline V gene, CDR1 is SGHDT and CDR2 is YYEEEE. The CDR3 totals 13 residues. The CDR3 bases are TGTGCCAGCAGCGTCACTATGAACACTGAAGCTTTCTTT. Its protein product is CASSVTMNTEAFF.

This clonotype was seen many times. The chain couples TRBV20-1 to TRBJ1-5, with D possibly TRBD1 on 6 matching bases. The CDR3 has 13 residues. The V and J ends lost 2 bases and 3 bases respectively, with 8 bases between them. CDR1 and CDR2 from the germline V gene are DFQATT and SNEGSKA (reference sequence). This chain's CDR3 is CSARRGANQPQHF. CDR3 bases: TGCAGTGCTAGAAGGGGGGCCAATCAGCCCCAGCATTTT.

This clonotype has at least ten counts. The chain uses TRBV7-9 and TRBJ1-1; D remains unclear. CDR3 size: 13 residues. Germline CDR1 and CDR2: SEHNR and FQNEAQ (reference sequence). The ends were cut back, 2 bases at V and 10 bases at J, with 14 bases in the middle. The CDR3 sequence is CASSLSGEQIAFF. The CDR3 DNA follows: TGTGCCAGCAGCTTAAGTGGGGAACAGATAGCTTTCTTT. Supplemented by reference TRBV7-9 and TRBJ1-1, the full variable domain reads DTGVSQNPRHKITKRGQNVTFRCDPISEHNRLYWYRQTLGQGPEFLTYFQNEAQLEKSRLLSDRFSAERPKGSFSTLEIQRTEQGDSAMYLCASSLSGEQIAFFGQGTRLTVV.

As DNA, the CDR3 is TGCAGTGCTCCCCCTGGGGGGGGGAGCTCCTACGAGCAGTACTTC. Amino acid sequence: CSAPPGGGSSYEQYF. The rearrangement joins TRBV20-1 to TRBJ2-7; 7 nucleotides align to TRBD2. The J segment lost 0 bases and the V segment lost 5 bases, leaving 10 bases of the junction unmatched. The CDR3 has 15 residues. Germline V gene data show CDR1 as DFQATT and CDR2 as SNEGSKA (reference sequence).